This T cell receptor (beta chain) was observed in a study of CD8 T cells in Susac syndrome. This clonotype was found a few times. The RNA input was roughly 0.45 to 1 ug, and it was reverse transcribed with random hexamers. Each CDR3 protein is one row after TCRdb ran MiXCR on the immunoSEQ multiplex PCR reads. The sample shows roughly 150,000 distinct CDR3 sequences, 90% to 95% of them seen only once. Germline loops: CDR1 SQVTM, CDR2 ANQGSEA. Deletions cut 5 bases from V and 3 bases from J, with 9 bases between. CDR3 length equals 12 residues. This chain joins TRBV29-1 and TRBJ2-3; D not certain. This receptor was taken from a human donor with Susac syndrome. Source material: CD4+ T cells from PBMCs. Here the CDR3 reads CSVTHPTDTQYF. The CDR3 region has the DNA TGCAGCGTTACCCATCCGACAGATACGCAGTATTTT.